Each of the 26 T cell receptor beta chains below was sequenced from the same sample in a study of blood T cell repertoires in COVID-19. The method was immunoSEQ multiplex PCR; TCRdb's version includes in-frame clones alone and lacks a portion of them. The sample lists some 380,000 clones, 70% to 90% seen once, with over 2% in the top ten. The sample taken for sequencing was PBMCs or T cells enriched from blood (not recorded which). Source of these receptors: a middle-aged woman with acute COVID-19.

This chain joins TRBV4-1 and TRBJ2-1; possibly TRBD1 for D (6 bases). The V gene lost 4 bases and the J gene lost 3 bases, with 22 bases spanning the gap. There are 18 residues in the CDR3. CDR1 MGHRA and CDR2 YSYEKL come from the germline V gene. Here the CDR3 reads CASSLGHRARQYYNEQFF. CDR3 DNA: TGCGCCAGCAGCCTCGGTCACAGGGCTCGTCAGTACTACAATGAGCAGTTCTTC.

This rearrangement joins TRBV10-1 to TRBJ2-3; possibly TRBD2 for D (5 bases). Germline lookup yields CDR1 WNHNN and CDR2 SYGVQD (reference sequence). Trimming cost V 2 bases and J 0 bases, with 15 bases left between them. This CDR3 spans 17 amino acids. CDR3 sequence (DNA): TGCGCCAGCAGTGAGGCCCCCAGCGGTTCTAGCACAGATACGCAGTATTTT. It yields the protein CASSEAPSGSSTDTQYF.

This chain uses TRBV7-9 with TRBJ2-7; 7 bases are a match to TRBD1. The CDR3 totals 16 residues. V was pared by 0 bases and J by 1 base, with 6 bases of the junction left unmatched. Germline V lookup: CDR1 SEHNR, CDR2 FQNEAQ (reference sequence). The DNA for the CDR3 is TGTGCCAGCAGCTTAGCTTATTCGACAGGGTCCTACGAGCAGTACTTC. Translation: CASSLAYSTGSYEQYF.

This clone has only a few counts. The rearrangement uses TRBV19 and TRBJ2-7; 8 nucleotides agree with TRBD1. V shed 5 bases, J shed 2 bases, and the junction held 2 bases outside the gene matches. The germline V gene has CDR1 LNHDA and CDR2 SQIVND (reference sequence). CDR3 length equals 13 residues. CDR3 sequence: CASSPTGAYEQYF. CDR3 nucleotide sequence: TGTGCCAGTAGTCCGACAGGGGCCTACGAGCAGTACTTC.

The rearrangement uses TRBV5-4 and TRBJ2-1; a possible D gene is TRBD1 (6 bases). The CDR3 is 13 residues long. The germline CDR1 and CDR2 sequences are SGHNT and YYREEE (reference sequence). V lost 8 bases to trimming and J lost 1 base, with 10 bases between them. CDR3 sequence (DNA): TGTGCCAGTAGGACAGATTCCTACAATGAGCAGTTCTTC. It encodes CASRTDSYNEQFF.

The chain combines TRBV5-1 with TRBJ1-1; D is perhaps TRBD1 (6 bases). The germline CDR1 and CDR2 sequences are SGHRS and YFSETQ. V was trimmed by 3 bases and J by 0 bases, leaving 15 bases between them. The CDR3 is 16 amino acids. The CDR3 nucleotides read TGCGCCAGCAGCTCGGACGCGACAGGCTTGAACACTGAAGCTTTCTTT. This encodes CASSSDATGLNTEAFF.

In nucleotides, the CDR3 is TGTGCCAGCAGGGACAGGGAAGGCGAAACTGAAGCTTTCTTT. Its translation: CASRDREGETEAFF. The chain carries TRBV2 and TRBJ1-1; 8 nucleotides line up with TRBD1. CDR3 length equals 14 residues. Losses at the gene ends were 6 bases for V and 5 bases for J; bases not matched to a gene: 8. Germline loops: CDR1 SNHLY, CDR2 FYNNEI.

This clone was seen a single time. The chain uses TRBV5-8 and TRBJ2-3; D is undetermined. Trimming stripped 7 bases from V and 1 base from J, with 13 bases between. Germline V gives CDR1 SGHTS, CDR2 YDEGEE. The CDR3 is made up of 14 amino acids. Here the CDR3 DNA reads TGTGCCAGCGGTGCGCTATTGGGCACAGATACGCAGTATTTT. It codes for CASGALLGTDTQYF. Supplemented by reference TRBV5-8 and TRBJ2-3, the full variable domain reads EAGVTQSPTHLIKTRGQQATLRCSPISGHTSVYWYQQALGLGLQFLLWYDEGEERNRGNFPPRFSGRQFPNYSSELNVNALELEDSALYLCASGALLGTDTQYFGPGTRLTVL.

The rearrangement uses TRBV2 and TRBJ1-5; 9 nucleotides line up with TRBD1. In germline, CDR1 is SNHLY, CDR2 FYNNEI. The trim removed 4 bases at V and 3 bases at J, leaving 4 bases unmatched. The CDR3 is 15 residues long. CDR3 loop: CASSGGTGNNQPQHF. The CDR3 DNA follows: TGTGCCAGCAGTGGGGGGACAGGGAACAATCAGCCCCAGCATTTT.

The J gene is TRBJ1-1, the V gene TRBV13; 9 positions agree with TRBD1. The CDR3 extends over 14 amino acids. With 7 bases clipped from V and 1 base from J, the junction kept 4 bases outside the gene matches. In germline, CDR1 is PRHDT, CDR2 FYEKMQ (reference sequence). The CDR3 DNA follows: TGTGCCAGCACCAGGGGACAGGGGAACACTGAAGCTTTCTTT. This gives the protein CASTRGQGNTEAFF.

This chain uses TRBV19 with TRBJ2-7; 7 bases are a match to TRBD1. This CDR3 spans 13 amino acids. Unmatched junction bases numbered 1, after V lost 2 bases and J lost 3 bases. Germline V gene sequence: CDR1 LNHDA, CDR2 SQIVND (reference sequence). CDR3 protein: CASSIRQGYEQYF. CDR3 nucleotide sequence: TGTGCCAGTAGTATAAGACAGGGCTACGAGCAGTACTTC.

V usage is TRBV5-8 and J usage is TRBJ1-1; D may be TRBD1 (5 bases). The germline V gene has CDR1 SGHTS and CDR2 YDEGEE. This CDR3 is 12 amino acids long. V lost 4 bases, J lost 8 bases, and 12 bases lay in between. CDR3 DNA sequence: TGTGCCAGCAGCCGTGGATGGGGCGAAGCTTTCTTT. Translated: CASSRGWGEAFF.

In this sample, this clone turned up a few times. The chain links TRBV7-6 to TRBJ2-2, with a possible D match to TRBD1 (5 bases). V lost 4 bases, J lost 5 bases, and 20 bases lay in between. Germline V CDR1 and CDR2: SGHVS, FNYEAQ. This CDR3 has 17 residues. CDR3: CASSSPIKGLRTGELFF. CDR3 bases: TGTGCCAGCAGCTCGCCGATTAAGGGGTTAAGAACCGGGGAGCTGTTTTTT.

The genes are TRBV30 and TRBJ2-1; perhaps TRBD2 as D (7 bases). V lost 5 bases and J 6 bases, leaving 20 bases between the germline ends. Germline V gene sequence: CDR1 GTSNPN, CDR2 SVGIG (reference sequence). This CDR3 spans 15 amino acids. The CDR3 loop reads CAWALGWGGRNEQFF. The CDR3 nucleotides are TGTGCCTGGGCTTTAGGGTGGGGGGGCCGCAATGAGCAGTTCTTC.

This chain links TRBV19 with TRBJ2-7; possibly TRBD1 for D (5 bases). Per the germline V gene, CDR1 is LNHDA and CDR2 is SQIVND (reference sequence). V was pared by 6 bases and J by 6 bases, with 12 bases between. The CDR3 totals 12 residues. The CDR3 reads CASSQDSIEQYF. The CDR3 coding sequence is TGTGCCAGTAGCCAAGACAGTATCGAGCAGTACTTC.

The rearrangement links TRBV24-1 to TRBJ2-2; a possible D gene is TRBD2 (6 bases). The CDR3 totals 19 residues. V lost 9 bases, J lost 1 base, and 26 bases lay in between. Germline V lookup: CDR1 KGHDR, CDR2 SFDVKD. CDR3 region: CATWWGGARTPRNTGELFF. In nucleotides, the CDR3 is TGTGCCACCTGGTGGGGAGGTGCCAGGACGCCCCGGAACACCGGGGAGCTGTTTTTT.

As concerns this clone: The sample has other DNA sequences that encode this CDR3 too. The chain uses TRBV7-2 and TRBJ2-5; D gene unclear. The germline gives CDR1 SGHTA, CDR2 FQGNSA. The CDR3 is 12 amino acids. V lost 4 bases to trimming and J lost 5 bases, with 8 bases between them. CDR3 coding DNA: TGTGCCAGCAGCTCCCCCGGGGAGACCCAGTACTTC. Translation: CASSSPGETQYF.

This sequence joins TRBV6-1 and TRBJ1-5, with D possibly TRBD1 on 6 matching bases. The germline V gene has CDR1 MNHNS and CDR2 SASEGT. The CDR3 has 14 amino acids. The V end was cut by 2 bases, the J end by 4 bases, with 9 bases between. The CDR3 is CASSETTGNQPQHF. CDR3 nucleotides: TGTGCCAGCAGTGAAACTACAGGGAATCAGCCCCAGCATTTT.

The V and J genes are TRBV28 and TRBJ1-1, with 7 bases aligning to TRBD1. V dropped 8 bases and J dropped 5; count of bases not matched to a gene: 8. This CDR3 has 13 amino acids. Germline V gene data show CDR1 as MDHEN and CDR2 as SYDVKM. The CDR3 region has the DNA TGTGCCAGCCAGTTGTCAGGGGGGACTGAAGCTTTCTTT. Its translation is CASQLSGGTEAFF.

The chain joins TRBV4-2 to TRBJ2-5; D not certain. CDR1 is LGHNA and CDR2 is YNFKEQ in the germline V gene. The CDR3 loop spans 18 amino acids. Trimming shortened V by 1 base and J by 1 base, and 19 bases separated the two germline ends. The CDR3 is CASSQASTKNPLQETQYF. The CDR3 DNA reads TGTGCCAGCAGCCAAGCGTCTACTAAGAACCCCCTCCAAGAGACCCAGTACTTC.

The rearrangement links TRBV19 to TRBJ1-6; the D is unclear. This CDR3 is 14 amino acids long. CDR1 and CDR2 (germline): LNHDA, SQIVND (reference sequence). Deletions cut 0 bases from V and 7 bases from J, with 7 bases between. For the CDR3, the DNA is TGTGCCAGTAGTATAGAGGGCAGAAATTCACCCCTCCACTTT. It encodes CASSIEGRNSPLHF.

The rearrangement joins TRBV6-5 to TRBJ1-5; no firm D call. V lost 5 bases, J lost 10 bases, and 12 bases lay in between. The CDR3 has 12 residues. Germline loops: CDR1 MNHEY, CDR2 SVGAGI. Written as DNA, the CDR3 is TGTGCCAGCAGTATACAACGGGGACCCCAGCATTTT. Translation: CASSIQRGPQHF.

This chain connects TRBV10-3 to TRBJ2-2; D may be TRBD2 (6 bases). Trimming shortened V by 5 bases and J by 1 base, and 8 bases separated the two germline ends. The CDR3 is 14 amino acids. Looked up from germline, CDR1 is ENHRY and CDR2 is SYGVKD. The CDR3 loop reads CAISRDWNTGELFF. The CDR3 bases are TGTGCCATCAGTCGGGACTGGAACACCGGGGAGCTGTTTTTT.

The V gene is TRBV19, the J gene TRBJ1-2; D unclear. The V end lost 4 bases, the J end lost 1 base, and 7 bases lay between the germline ends. CDR1 is LNHDA and CDR2 is SQIVND in the germline V gene (reference sequence). The CDR3 consists of 13 residues. The chain's CDR3 is CASSRGDNYGYTF. The CDR3 DNA reads as TGTGCCAGTAGTAGGGGAGATAACTATGGCTACACCTTC.

The V and J genes are TRBV5-1 and TRBJ2-3; 8 nucleotides align to TRBD2. The CDR3 is 15 residues long. Germline CDR1 is SGHRS and CDR2 is YFSETQ. V was pared by 4 bases and J by 3 bases, with 7 bases of the junction left unmatched. The CDR3: CASSLRAGETDTQYF. CDR3 sequence (DNA): TGCGCCAGCAGCCTCCGAGCGGGGGAGACAGATACGCAGTATTTT.

This clone was detected once. The chain uses TRBV30 and TRBJ2-3; 16 nucleotides align to TRBD2. Unmatched junction bases numbered 5, after V lost 4 bases and J lost 7 bases. Germline CDR1 and CDR2: GTSNPN and SVGIG (reference sequence). This CDR3 is 15 amino acids long. The CDR3 sequence: CAWTGLAGGSHTQYF. CDR3 in DNA: TGTGCCTGGACGGGACTAGCGGGGGGGTCACATACGCAGTATTTT.